These 17 T cell receptor beta chains were sequenced from one sample in a study of blood T cell repertoires in COVID-19. Clones were read by immunoSEQ multiplex PCR, and TCRdb kept only the in-frame ones, dropping some. The data contain about 78,000 clones, roughly nine tenths of them singletons. What was sequenced was peripheral blood. The receptor source for this set is a man aged 45-60 years with active or convalescent COVID-19.

With regard to this clone: A read error may be the cause here, since a much bigger clone is one base away. This sample also contains other DNA sequences that code for the same CDR3. This chain links TRBV3-1 (or the pseudogene TRBV3-2) with TRBJ1-5; 7 nucleotides align to TRBD1. Germline-derived CDR1 and CDR2 are LGHDT and YNNKEL (reference sequence). The CDR3 covers 14 residues. V trimming: 6 bases; J trimming: 1 base; junction bases outside the gene matches: 3. This CDR3 reads CASSTGDSNQPQHF. DNA for the CDR3: TGTGCCAGCAGTACAGGGGACAGCAATCAGCCCCAGCATTTT.

The chain combines TRBV14 with TRBJ2-1, with 8 bases lining up with TRBD1. This CDR3 comprises 16 residues. V shed 1 base, J shed 3 bases, and the junction held 5 bases outside the gene matches. Germline loops: CDR1 SGHDN, CDR2 FVKESK. CDR3: CASSQGAGTGYNEQFF. The CDR3 nucleotides read TGTGCCAGCAGCCAAGGCGCCGGGACAGGCTACAATGAGCAGTTCTTC.

The V gene is TRBV9, the J gene TRBJ2-5, with D maybe TRBD2 (7 bases). Germline loops: CDR1 SGDLS, CDR2 YYNGEE. The CDR3 is 16 residues long. Between the trimmed V and J ends, which lost 2 bases and 1 base, there was a span of 15 bases. In nucleotides, the CDR3 is TGTGCCAGCAGCGTTCACGACGGGGGGCTCCAAGAGACCCAGTACTTC. Translated: CASSVHDGGLQETQYF.

J is TRBJ1-3 and V is TRBV10-3, with 7 nucleotides matching TRBD1. Losses at the gene ends were 6 bases for V and 0 bases for J; bases not matched to a gene: 8. The germline gives CDR1 ENHRY, CDR2 SYGVKD. The CDR3 contains 16 residues. The CDR3 reads CAIRRQGSYSGNTIYF. CDR3 in DNA: TGTGCCATCAGAAGACAGGGAAGTTACTCTGGAAACACCATATATTTT.

The chain employs TRBV6-6 and TRBJ1-1; D gene ambiguous. CDR3 length: 16 amino acids. Trimming took 0 bases from V and 8 from J, leaving 19 bases between them. Germline V gene sequence: CDR1 MNHNY, CDR2 SVGAGI (reference sequence). DNA of the CDR3: TGTGCCAGCAGTTACTCGAAAATAGGACTTCGGGTGGAAGCTTTCTTT. Its protein product is CASSYSKIGLRVEAFF.

The chain has TRBV11-2 and TRBJ2-2; a possible D gene is TRBD2 (5 bases). Looked up from germline, CDR1 is SGHAT and CDR2 is FQNNGV. The CDR3 is 14 amino acids. Trimming shortened V by 0 bases and J by 8 bases, and 10 bases separated the two germline ends. DNA of the CDR3: TGTGCCAGCAGCTTAGATCGGGGAAGAGGGGAGCTGTTTTTT. It yields the protein CASSLDRGRGELFF.

The V call is TRBV6-2 or TRBV6-3, the J call TRBJ2-1; D is unresolved. Germline CDR1 and CDR2: MNHEY and SVGEGT. This CDR3 region has 12 residues. Trimming pared 2 bases from V and 10 bases from J, leaving 9 bases between. In DNA form, the CDR3 reads TGTGCCAGCAGTTACGTCACTTGGGAGCAGTTCTTC. It encodes CASSYVTWEQFF.

The V call is TRBV29-1, the J call TRBJ2-5, with 7 bases matching TRBD1. This CDR3 region has 13 residues. The junction had 10 bases not matched to a gene; V was cut back by 7 bases and J by 5 bases. Germline lookup yields CDR1 SQVTM and CDR2 ANQGSEA. The CDR3 coding sequence is TGCAGCGAAGCACAGGGGCTCGGGGAGACCCAGTACTTC. Protein product: CSEAQGLGETQYF.

The chain combines TRBV5-4 with TRBJ2-1; D is uncertain. Per the germline V gene, CDR1 is SGHNT and CDR2 is YYREEE (reference sequence). V was clipped by 4 bases and J by 0 bases, with 11 bases between them. The CDR3 has 15 amino acids. The DNA of the CDR3 is TGTGCCAGCAGCAATAGCCCCAGCTCCTACAATGAGCAGTTCTTC. Protein: CASSNSPSSYNEQFF.

This sequence joins TRBV2 and TRBJ2-2; TRBD2 might be the D (7 bases). This CDR3 is 12 amino acids long. The V end was cut by 8 bases, the J end by 6 bases, with 10 bases between. Germline V CDR1 and CDR2: SNHLY, FYNNEI. CDR3 region: CASGGGAGELFF. The CDR3 DNA is TGTGCCAGCGGCGGGGGCGCCGGGGAGCTGTTTTTT.

V and J are TRBV6-5 and TRBJ2-7, with TRBD1 identical over 9 bases. Germline V lookup: CDR1 MNHEY, CDR2 SVGAGI. This CDR3 has 16 residues. The V and J ends lost 0 bases and 0 bases, in that order; junction bases with no gene match: 3. For the CDR3, the DNA is TGTGCCAGCAGTTACTCAGGGACAGGGAGCTCCTACGAGCAGTACGTC. Protein: CASSYSGTGSSYEQYV.

Only one count was recorded for this clone. The chain is built from TRBV7-2 and TRBJ2-7; the D gene is possibly TRBD2 (7 bases). Germline CDR1 reads SGHTA; CDR2 reads FQGNSA. V lost 0 bases and J lost 3, with 9 bases in between. This CDR3 region has 14 residues. The CDR3 is CASSLAGGDYEQYF. The CDR3 coding sequence is TGTGCCAGCAGCTTAGCAGGGGGGGACTACGAGCAGTACTTC.

This clone was seen more than once but under ten times. J is TRBJ2-3 and V is TRBV3-1 (or the pseudogene TRBV3-2); a possible D gene is TRBD2 (6 bases). The CDR3 length is 16 residues. Deletions cut 0 bases from V and 1 base from J, with 11 bases between. Per germline, CDR1 LGHDT and CDR2 YNNKEL (reference sequence). For the CDR3, the DNA is TGTGCCAGCAGCCAAGATTGGGGGGACCGCACAGATACGCAGTATTTT. It codes for CASSQDWGDRTDTQYF.

The chain carries TRBV21-1 and TRBJ2-2; the table's D call of TRBD2 was not tested on the DNA. TRBV21-1 is flagged as a pseudogene. CDR3 length: 13 residues. Here the CDR3 DNA reads TGTGCCAGCAGCAACCGAGGCCCCGGGGAGCTGTTTTTT. Its translation: CASSNRGPGELFF.

This sequence joins TRBV30 and TRBJ2-1, with 13 bases aligning to TRBD2. The V and J ends lost 2 bases and 13 bases, in that order; junction bases with no gene match: 5. CDR3 length: 13 amino acids. Germline values: CDR1 GTSNPN, CDR2 SVGIG (reference sequence). CDR3 protein: CAWSSLAGGPQFF. The CDR3 bases are TGTGCCTGGAGTTCACTAGCGGGGGGGCCCCAGTTCTTC. The full variable domain, in which reference TRBV30 and TRBJ2-1 provide the parts outside the CDR3, is SQTIHQWPATLVQPVGSPLSLECTVEGTSNPNLYWYRQAAGRGLQLLFYSVGIGQISSEVPQNLSASRPQDRQFILSSKKLLLSDSGFYLCAWSSLAGGPQFFGPGTRLTVL.

The V and J genes are TRBV5-1 and TRBJ2-6, with D maybe TRBD1 (7 bases). CDR1 is SGHRS and CDR2 is YFSETQ in the germline V gene. Deletions cut 2 bases from V and 0 bases from J, with 15 bases between. The CDR3 runs 18 residues. The CDR3 loop reads CASSLFGQDYSGANVLTF. DNA for the CDR3: TGCGCCAGCAGCTTATTTGGACAGGACTACTCTGGGGCCAACGTCCTGACTTTC.

This clone is a singleton in its sample. The chain combines TRBV19 with TRBJ2-7; 8 nucleotides match TRBD1. Germline CDR1 is LNHDA and CDR2 is SQIVND (reference sequence). The CDR3 consists of 13 residues. After removal of 6 bases from V and 3 bases from J, the junction contained 4 bases not matched to a gene. CDR3: CASRDRASYEQYF. The CDR3, as DNA: TGTGCCAGTAGGGACAGGGCTAGCTACGAGCAGTACTTC.